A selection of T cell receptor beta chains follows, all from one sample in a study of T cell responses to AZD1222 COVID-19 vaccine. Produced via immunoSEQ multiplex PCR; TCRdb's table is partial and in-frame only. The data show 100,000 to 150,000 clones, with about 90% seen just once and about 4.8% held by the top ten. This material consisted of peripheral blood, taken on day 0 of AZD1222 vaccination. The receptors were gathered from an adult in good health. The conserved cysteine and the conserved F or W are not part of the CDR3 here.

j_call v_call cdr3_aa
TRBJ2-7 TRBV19 ASSIASGPSSYEQY
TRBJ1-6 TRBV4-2 ASSRGDRDRGRNSPLH
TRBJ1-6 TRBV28 ASSLEGMNSPLH
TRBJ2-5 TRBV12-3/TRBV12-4 ASSPTGGETQY
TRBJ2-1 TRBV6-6 ASSYSGYNEQF
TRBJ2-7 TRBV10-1 ASSEHTSREQY
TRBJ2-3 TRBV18 ASRPGGSGGTDTQY
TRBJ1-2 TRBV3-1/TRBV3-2 ASSQGTGGGFGYT
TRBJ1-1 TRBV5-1 ASSNGQGGTEAF
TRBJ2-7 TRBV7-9 ASSRRDSPSYEQY
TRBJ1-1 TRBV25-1 ASSDGVAGGNTEAF
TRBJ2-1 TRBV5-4 ASSLWQGSYNEQF
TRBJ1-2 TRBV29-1 SVDSTNYGYT
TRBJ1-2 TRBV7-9 ASSRGQGALGYT
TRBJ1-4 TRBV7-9 ASSPMEGRGLGEKLF
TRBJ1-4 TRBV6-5 ASSYSGSEKLF
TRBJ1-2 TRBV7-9 ASSLAGDYGYT
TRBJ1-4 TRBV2 ASRGGEKLF
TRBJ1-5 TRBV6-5 ASRVRGFGNQPQH
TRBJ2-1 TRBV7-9 ASSSYDGGTYNEQF
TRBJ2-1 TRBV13 ASSLGGRAYNEQF
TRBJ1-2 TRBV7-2 ASSLAPDRRSDGYT
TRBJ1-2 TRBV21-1 ASSKVVSSNYGYT
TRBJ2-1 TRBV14 ASSQDRSWREQF
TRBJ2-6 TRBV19 ASSIDRGLGANVLT
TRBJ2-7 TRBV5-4 ASRIKPLEFYEQY
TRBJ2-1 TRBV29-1 SVERSVSSYNEQF
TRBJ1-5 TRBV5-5 ASSLRVNQPQH
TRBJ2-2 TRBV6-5 ASSWANQGNTGELF
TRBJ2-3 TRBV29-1 SVAVGAGVADTQY
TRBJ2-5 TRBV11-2 ASSRPREGPETQY
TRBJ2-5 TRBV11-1 ASSAPTGKETQY
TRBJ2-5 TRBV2 ASSEGRRGETQY
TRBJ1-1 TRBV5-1 ASSSGVEGGEAF
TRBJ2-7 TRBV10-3 AISAPGGEQY
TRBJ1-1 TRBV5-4 ASSRDRDTEAF
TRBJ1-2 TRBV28 ASSRDRVFQSGYT
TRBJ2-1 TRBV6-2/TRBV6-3 ASSYSTAGGYNEQF
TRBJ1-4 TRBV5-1 ASSNRDRGMTNEKLF
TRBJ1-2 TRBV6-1 ASSDISGPSYGYT
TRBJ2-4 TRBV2 ASSLGRVDIQY
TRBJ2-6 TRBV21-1 ASSPRTSGLPGANVLT
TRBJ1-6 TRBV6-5 ASSARQANNSPLH
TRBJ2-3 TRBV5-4 ASSIGQGRIADTQY
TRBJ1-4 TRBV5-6 ASSSDTRTNEKLF
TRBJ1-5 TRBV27 ASSLGGALGPQH
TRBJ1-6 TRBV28 ASSLTTGGVGYSPLH
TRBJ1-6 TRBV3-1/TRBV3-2 ASSQPYNSPLH
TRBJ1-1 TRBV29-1 SVEFQGGAEAF
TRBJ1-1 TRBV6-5 ASSSRPGGAEAF
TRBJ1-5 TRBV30 AWSRTGVPNQPQH
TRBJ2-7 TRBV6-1 ASSEGTGGSYEQY
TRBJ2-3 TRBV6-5 ASSYRGRDTDTQY
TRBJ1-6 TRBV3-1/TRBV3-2 ASSQETGGTSPLH
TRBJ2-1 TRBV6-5 ASTQRGSYNEQF